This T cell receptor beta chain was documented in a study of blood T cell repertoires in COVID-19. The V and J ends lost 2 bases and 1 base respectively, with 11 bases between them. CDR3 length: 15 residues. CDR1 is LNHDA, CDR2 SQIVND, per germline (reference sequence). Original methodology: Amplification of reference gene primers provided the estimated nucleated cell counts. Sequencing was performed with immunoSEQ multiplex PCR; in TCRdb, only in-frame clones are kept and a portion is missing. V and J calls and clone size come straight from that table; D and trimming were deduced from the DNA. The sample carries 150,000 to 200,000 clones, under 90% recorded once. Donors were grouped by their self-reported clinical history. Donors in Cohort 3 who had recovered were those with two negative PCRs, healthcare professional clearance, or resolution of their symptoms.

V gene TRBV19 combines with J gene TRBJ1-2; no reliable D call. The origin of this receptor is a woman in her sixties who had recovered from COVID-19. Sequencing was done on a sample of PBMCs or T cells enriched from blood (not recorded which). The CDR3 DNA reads TGTGCCAGTAGTATACTCCACCAACTTAACTATGGCTACACCTTC. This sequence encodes CASSILHQLNYGYTF. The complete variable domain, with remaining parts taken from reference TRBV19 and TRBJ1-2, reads DGGITQSPKYLFRKEGQNVTLSCEQNLNHDAMYWYRQDPGQGLRLIYYSQIVNDFQKGDIAEGYSVSREKKESFPLTVTSAQKNPTAFYLCASSILHQLNYGYTFGSGTRLTVV.